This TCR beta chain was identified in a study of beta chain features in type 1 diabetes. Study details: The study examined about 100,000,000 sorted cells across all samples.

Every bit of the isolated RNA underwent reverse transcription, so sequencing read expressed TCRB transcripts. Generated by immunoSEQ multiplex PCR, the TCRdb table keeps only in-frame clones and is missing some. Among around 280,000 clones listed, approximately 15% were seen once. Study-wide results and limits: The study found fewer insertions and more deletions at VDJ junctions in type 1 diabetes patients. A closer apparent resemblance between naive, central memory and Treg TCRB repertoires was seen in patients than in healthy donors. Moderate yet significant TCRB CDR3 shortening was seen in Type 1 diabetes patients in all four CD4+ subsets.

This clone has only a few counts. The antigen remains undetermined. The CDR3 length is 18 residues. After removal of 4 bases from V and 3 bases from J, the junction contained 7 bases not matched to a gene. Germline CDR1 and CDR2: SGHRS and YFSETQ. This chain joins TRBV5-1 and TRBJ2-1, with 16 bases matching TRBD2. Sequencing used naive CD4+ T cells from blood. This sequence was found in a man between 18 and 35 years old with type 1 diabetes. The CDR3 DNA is TGCGCCAGCAGCGTGGGACTAGCGGGAGGGCGCTTCTACAATGAGCAGTTCTTC. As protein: CASSVGLAGGRFYNEQFF.